Below are 6 T cell receptor beta chains sequenced from a single sample in a study of post-analysis software for immune sequencing data. Overall study findings and caveats: Patients showed TRBV5-6, TRBV5-1 and TRBV20-1 among four to six TRBV segments more frequent than in controls.

Unique molecular identifiers were built into the TCR beta cDNA libraries. TCRdb reprocessed the PCR reads via MiXCR and lists one record per CDR3 protein. This sample has some 690,000 distinct CDR3 sequences, with about 32% found just once. Antigen specificity for these receptors is unknown. The sequenced sample was blood. The source of these receptors is a girl aged 10 to 17 with multiple sclerosis.

In this sample, this clonotype turned up many times. The rearrangement uses TRBV29-1 and TRBJ2-3; D unresolved. Trimming took off 4 bases at V and 10 bases at J, with 18 bases between the two ends. The CDR3 runs to 13 residues. Per the germline V gene, CDR1 is SQVTM and CDR2 is ANQGSEA. CDR3 in amino acids: CSVVPGSGLAQYF. In DNA form, the CDR3 reads TGCAGCGTTGTACCTGGCTCCGGTCTGGCGCAGTATTTT.

This clonotype was counted between two and nine times. The chain uses TRBV27 and TRBJ2-3; 7 nucleotides align to TRBD2. This CDR3 is built from 16 residues. CDR1 and CDR2 from the germline V gene are MNHEY and SMNVEV (reference sequence). J was trimmed by 0 bases and V by 3 bases; bases with no gene match: 6. The CDR3 DNA sequence: TGTGCCAGCAGTTTTAGGCTAGCGGCTAGCACAGATACGCAGTATTTT. The encoded protein is CASSFRLAASTDTQYF.

This clonotype was found a few times. The chain recombines TRBV28 with TRBJ2-2, with TRBD2 matching 9 bases. With 4 bases clipped from V and 7 bases from J, the junction kept 7 bases outside the gene matches. The CDR3 is 15 residues long. Germline assignment: CDR1 MDHEN and CDR2 SYDVKM. In DNA, the CDR3 is TGTGCCAGCAGTTCGCCGGGACTAGCTTTCGGGGAGCTGTTTTTT. As protein: CASSSPGLAFGELFF.

To note about this clonotype: The junction shows a germline mismatch at one end, possibly a read error. CDR3 sequence reads: CGVVGLGDTQYF. DNA for the CDR3: TGCGGCGTTGTGGGGCTAGGAGATACGCAGTATTTT. The V and J genes are TRBV29-1 and TRBJ2-3, with D perhaps TRBD1 (5 bases). The CDR3 spans 12 residues. Germline assignment: CDR1 SQVTM and CDR2 ANQGSEA.

This clonotype was seen a few times. This chain uses TRBV10-3 with TRBJ2-7; 7 nucleotides match TRBD2. The trim removed 4 bases at V and 3 bases at J, leaving 3 bases unmatched. The CDR3 length is 13 residues. Germline V gene sequence: CDR1 ENHRY, CDR2 SYGVKD. CDR3 sequence: CAISGDYLYEQYF. The CDR3 DNA follows: TGTGCCATCAGTGGGGACTACCTCTACGAGCAGTACTTC.

The chain carries TRBV12-3 or TRBV12-4 and TRBJ1-2, with D perhaps matching TRBD1 (6 bases). V was trimmed by 6 bases and J by 4 bases, leaving 18 bases between them. The CDR3 runs to 15 residues. Written as DNA, the CDR3 is TGTGCCAGCAGGAACACAGGGAGATGGTCCTATGGCTACACCTTC. Amino acids: CASRNTGRWSYGYTF.